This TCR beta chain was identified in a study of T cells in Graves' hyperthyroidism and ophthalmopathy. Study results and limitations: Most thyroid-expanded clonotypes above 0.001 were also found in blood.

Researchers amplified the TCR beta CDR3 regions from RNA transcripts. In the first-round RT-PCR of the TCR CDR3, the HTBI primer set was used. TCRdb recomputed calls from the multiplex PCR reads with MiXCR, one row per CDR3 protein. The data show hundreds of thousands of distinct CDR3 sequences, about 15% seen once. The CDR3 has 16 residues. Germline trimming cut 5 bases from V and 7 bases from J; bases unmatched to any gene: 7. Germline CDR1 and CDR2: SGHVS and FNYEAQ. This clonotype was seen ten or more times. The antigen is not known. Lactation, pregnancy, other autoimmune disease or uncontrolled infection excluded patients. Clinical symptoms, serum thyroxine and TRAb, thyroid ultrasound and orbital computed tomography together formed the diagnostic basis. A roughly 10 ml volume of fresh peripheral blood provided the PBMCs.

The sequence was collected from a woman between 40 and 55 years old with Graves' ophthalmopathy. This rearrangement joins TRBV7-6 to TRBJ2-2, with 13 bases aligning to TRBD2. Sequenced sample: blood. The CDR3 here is CASSQPGLAGRGELFF. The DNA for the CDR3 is TGTGCCAGCAGCCAACCGGGACTAGCGGGACGCGGGGAGCTGTTTTTT. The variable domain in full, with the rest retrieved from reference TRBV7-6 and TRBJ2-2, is GAGVSQSPRYKVTKRGQDVALRCDPISGHVSLYWYRQALGQGPEFLTYFNYEAQQDKSGLPNDRFSAERPEGSISTLTIQRTEQRDSAMYRCASSQPGLAGRGELFFGEGSRLTVL.